This TCR beta chain originates from a study of CD8 T cells in ankylosing spondylitis. Study-wide results and limits: Ankylosing spondylitis blood appeared to be characterized by a TCR beta motif of under 10 highly homologous variants. Relatively rare in peripheral blood, disease-linked clones were also CD8+. Reportedly, matched ankylosing spondylitis synovial fluid was significantly enriched for disease-linked clones.

With molecular barcodes, quantitative 5'-RACE was used to make the TCR beta libraries. In TCRdb, the 5' RACE reads were re-called with MiXCR into one record per CDR3 protein. The top ten clones hold roughly 0.99% of a sample with about 340,000 distinct CDR3 sequences, roughly 14% of them seen once. On this clonotype: Its target is not known.

This TCR derives from a male donor with ankylosing spondylitis or in good health (not recorded which). Sequencing was performed on blood, either unsorted or a sorted T cell fraction (not recorded which).

The CDR3 protein is CSAGPAGLSYNEQFF. The CDR3 DNA is TGCAGTGCTGGACCAGCGGGGCTTTCCTACAATGAGCAGTTCTTC. This chain joins TRBV20-1 and TRBJ2-1; 7 bases line up with TRBD2. Per germline, CDR1 DFQATT and CDR2 SNEGSKA (reference sequence). V lost 5 bases, J lost 1 base, and 8 bases stayed unmatched. This CDR3 contains 15 residues.